The rows below give T cell receptor beta chains drawn from one sample of a study of T-cell memory formation after mild COVID-19. TCRdb reanalysed the 5' RACE reads using MiXCR and keeps one entry per CDR3 protein. The sample lists around 55,000 distinct CDR3 sequences; 9.5% were seen once. Input material: PBMCs or a T cell subset sorted from them (not recorded which). The receptors here all came from a man in his late teens or twenties who had mild COVID-19 (a few samples of this study predate the infection). Cell type and time point are not known. Each CDR3 is given with its conserved first and last residue. D genes are given only for firm matches. The size entry is marked missing in some rows and otherwise reads once, few, many or a size class.

cdr3_nt cdr3_aa clone_size d_call j_call v_call
TGTGCCAGCAGCCCGGACAGGAACTATGGCTACACCTTC CASSPDRNYGYTF - TRBD1 TRBJ1-2 TRBV9
TGCAGTGCTAGAGGGACAGGGGGCTCCTACAATGAGCAGTTCTTC CSARGTGGSYNEQFF - TRBD1 TRBJ2-1 TRBV20-1
TGTGCCAGCAGTGAAGCGACGGGGAGTCAGCCCCAGCATTTT CASSEATGSQPQHF few - TRBJ1-5 TRBV2
TGCGCCAGCAGCTTGGACCCGGTTGGAAACACCATATATTTT CASSLDPVGNTIYF - - TRBJ1-3 TRBV5-1
TGTGCCAGCAGTTACGGGGACAGGGCTAACACTGAAGCTTTCTTT CASSYGDRANTEAFF - TRBD1 TRBJ1-1 TRBV6-5
TGTGCCAGCAGCTTAGAAGTGTCTAGGGCTGGGGCCCAGTACTTC CASSLEVSRAGAQYF many - TRBJ2-5 TRBV7-2
TGCGCCAGCAGCTCAGGACAGGGTAATGGCTACACCTTC CASSSGQGNGYTF few TRBD1 TRBJ1-2 TRBV5-1
TGTGCCAGCAGCCCATCGACAGGGCCCGGGGGGGAGACCCAGTACTTC CASSPSTGPGGETQYF - - TRBJ2-5 TRBV7-8
TGTGCCACCAGTGACGACAGGGGCAGCGCAGATACGCAGTATTTT CATSDDRGSADTQYF few TRBD1 TRBJ2-3 TRBV24-1
TGTGCCAGCAGTTTAGGTGCGGCCAGGTACGAGCAGTACTTC CASSLGAARYEQYF few - TRBJ2-7 TRBV27
TGCGCCAGCAGCCAAGGGAGCTCCTATAATTCACCCCTCCACTTT CASSQGSSYNSPLHF - - TRBJ1-6 TRBV4-1
TGTGCCAGCTCACCACCAACAGGGACTGGGGCCAACGTCCTGACTTTC CASSPPTGTGANVLTF few - TRBJ2-6 TRBV18
TGCATGATGGCAGTTATGAAGAACACTGAAGCTTTCTTT CMMAVMKNTEAFF few - TRBJ1-1 TRBV20-1
TGTGCCAGCAGCTTAGGGCGTGGAGATACGCAGTATTTT CASSLGRGDTQYF many - TRBJ2-3 TRBV7-2
TGTGCCAGCAGCCCCCGCTTTTATGGCGCTTTCTTT CASSPRFYGAFF - - TRBJ1-1 TRBV11-2
TGTGCTAGCAGCCTGGGGACACCACAGTACAATGAGCAGTTCTTC CASSLGTPQYNEQFF - - TRBJ2-1 TRBV7-7
TGTGCCACCAGTGATGCTCGTCTAGCTTCAGATACGCAGTATTTT CATSDARLASDTQYF many - TRBJ2-3 TRBV24-1
TGTGCCACCAGTGATTGGGGGGGCGAGCAGTACTTC CATSDWGGEQYF few TRBD2 TRBJ2-7 TRBV24-1
TGTGCCACCAGTGACCCCGGGGGGGTAGGAGATACGCAGTATTTT CATSDPGGVGDTQYF few TRBD2 TRBJ2-3 TRBV24-1
TGTGCCAGCAGCTCCCTTATAGCGGGGTCTGGCACAGATACGCAGTATTTT CASSSLIAGSGTDTQYF few TRBD2 TRBJ2-3 TRBV5-6
TGTGCCAGCAGCGCAGGGGTTTTAGCCAAAAACATTCAGTACTTC CASSAGVLAKNIQYF - - TRBJ2-4 TRBV9
TGTGCCAGCAGCCATGGGGACAACTCCTACAATGAGCAGTTCTTC CASSHGDNSYNEQFF - - TRBJ2-1 TRBV7-8
TGTGCCAGCAGAGACACATCCGGGACAACCTATGGCTACACCTTC CASRDTSGTTYGYTF few - TRBJ1-2 TRBV11-2
TGCGCCAGCCGGGGACAGGGAGGCACAGATACGCAGTATTTT CASRGQGGTDTQYF few TRBD1 TRBJ2-3 TRBV5-1
TGTGCCAGCGTCGCGAGGGGACAGGGGTTCGGCGGGGAGCTGTTTTTT CASVARGQGFGGELFF - TRBD1 TRBJ2-2 TRBV12-3/TRBV12-4
TGTGCCAGCAGCTTGAGTGGCCGTAATTCACCCCTCCACTTT CASSLSGRNSPLHF few - TRBJ1-6 TRBV7-9
TGCGCCAGCAGCTTGAGGGTCGGGACACAGGTTAATGAGCAGTTCTTC CASSLRVGTQVNEQFF many - TRBJ2-1 TRBV5-1
TGTGCCACCCGCCCGGGAAAGGGTGGCTACACCTTC CATRPGKGGYTF few - TRBJ1-2 TRBV24-1
TGTGCCAGCAGCCCGGACAGCCGAGGGACCCAGTACTTC CASSPDSRGTQYF few - TRBJ2-5 TRBV7-2
TGCGCCAGCAGCTTGGCCGAATGGGGGACAGGGGATAACTATGGCTACACCTTC CASSLAEWGTGDNYGYTF few TRBD1 TRBJ1-2 TRBV5-1
TGTGCCAGCAGCTTGGTAACGGGGAACACTGAAGCTTTCTTT CASSLVTGNTEAFF few - TRBJ1-1 TRBV5-8
TGTGCCAGCAGCCAAGGTGGGATCGGTGAAAAACTGTTTTTT CASSQGGIGEKLFF - - TRBJ1-4 TRBV3-1
TGCAGTGCTAGGCCAACAGATACGCAGTATTTT CSARPTDTQYF few - TRBJ2-3 TRBV20-1
TGTGCCAGCAGCCAAGAGAGGGACGGTAACTATGGCTACACCTTC CASSQERDGNYGYTF - - TRBJ1-2 TRBV4-2
TGTGCCAGCAGACACCGGAGGCTGAACACTGAAGCTTTCTTT CASRHRRLNTEAFF medium-sized - TRBJ1-1 TRBV12-3/TRBV12-4
TGTGCCAGCAGTTTAGGGGGGGCCGGCGGTGGGAACATTCAGTACTTC CASSLGGAGGGNIQYF many - TRBJ2-4 TRBV28
TGTGCCAGCAGGCTCGGGGTCCAAGAGACCCAGTACTTC CASRLGVQETQYF - - TRBJ2-5 TRBV12-3/TRBV12-4
TGTGCCAGCAGCCAAGGAGGCGCAGAGACCCAGTACTTC CASSQGGAETQYF few - TRBJ2-5 TRBV3-1
TGCGCCAGCAGCCTCTTAGGGACCCTAAATGAGCAGTTCTTC CASSLLGTLNEQFF many - TRBJ2-1 TRBV4-1
TGTGCCAGCTCACCCTCTGTTCGCTCCGGGGAGCTGTTTTTT CASSPSVRSGELFF few - TRBJ2-2 TRBV18
TGCGCCAGCAGCCAAGAAGGGATCCCTAGCACAGATACGCAGTATTTT CASSQEGIPSTDTQYF few - TRBJ2-3 TRBV4-1
TGCAGTGCTAGCGGGGGTGGCGAGCAGTACTTC CSASGGGEQYF many - TRBJ2-7 TRBV20-1
TGTGCCAGCAGCCCACCAACCAGATTACTTTACTATGGCTACACCTTC CASSPPTRLLYYGYTF once - TRBJ1-2 TRBV5-6
TGTGCCATCAGCTTGACTAGCGCGAGGGATACGCAGTATTTT CAISLTSARDTQYF many TRBD2 TRBJ2-3 TRBV10-3
TGTGCCAGCACCTTGGTCGGGACGGCGACCAATGAGCAGTTCTTC CASTLVGTATNEQFF - - TRBJ2-1 TRBV7-2
TGTGCCAGCAGTGGGCGCGACCAAGAGACCCAGTACTTC CASSGRDQETQYF - - TRBJ2-5 TRBV28